Detailed here is one T cell receptor beta chain. The antigen is undetermined. Method: immunoSEQ multiplex PCR; TCRdb's copy keeps in-frame clones and lacks some. This repertoire shows approximately 70,000 clones, about 83% found once; its top ten account for about a tenth. This sample is part of a study of T cell responses to AZD1222 COVID-19 vaccine. Whole-study results and caveats: Only after the peak T cell response were repertoires sampled. Among those given AZD1222, only five to seven were seropositive at baseline. Regions 160-218 and 743-854 dominated among vaccine-associated CD4 TCRs spanning spike.

Trimming at V came to 0 bases and at J to 2 bases, leaving 4 bases not matched to a gene. The CDR3 extends over 15 amino acids. CDR1 GTSNPN and CDR2 SVGIG come from the germline V gene (reference sequence). Sequences were derived from peripheral blood, sampled on day 0 of AZD1222 vaccination. The origin of this receptor is an adult in good health. The chain uses TRBV30 and TRBJ2-1; 7 bases agree with TRBD2. The CDR3 DNA sequence: TGTGCCTGGAGTGTCCGGGGGGTCACCTACAATGAGCAGTTCTTC. It yields the protein CAWSVRGVTYNEQFF.